Presented here are 17 T cell receptor beta chains from one specimen sequenced in a study of blood T cells in healthy people across ages. Then a second PCR, running roughly 7 to 11 cycles, was carried out with a sample-barcoded 5' primer and a J-beta primer mix. TCRdb passed the 5' RACE reads through MiXCR, listing each CDR3 protein once. The data show about 580,000 distinct CDR3 sequences, under 55% seen once. Sequencing was carried out using blood. The receptors derive from an elderly man in good health.

The V and J genes are TRBV11-2 and TRBJ2-2; possibly TRBD2 for D (5 bases). The V and J ends lost 5 bases and 4 bases respectively, with 14 bases between them. Germline V gene sequence: CDR1 SGHAT, CDR2 FQNNGV. The CDR3 totals 15 residues. CDR3 sequence reads: CASSPLRAVTGELFF. The CDR3 coding sequence is TGTGCCAGCAGCCCCTTGAGGGCGGTCACCGGGGAGCTGTTTTTT.

The chain is built from TRBV7-2 and TRBJ1-5; D not resolved. Germline loops: CDR1 SGHTA, CDR2 FQGNSA. The V end was cut by 4 bases, the J end by 6 bases, with 13 bases between. The CDR3 is 14 residues long. DNA of the CDR3: TGTGCCAGCAGCTACACGAGAGACGGTCAGCCCCAGCATTTT. Its protein is CASSYTRDGQPQHF.

This rearrangement joins TRBV7-9 to TRBJ1-6, with D possibly TRBD1 on 5 matching bases. CDR1 and CDR2 from the germline V gene are SEHNR and FQNEAQ (reference sequence). The CDR3 loop spans 16 amino acids. Trimming took off 7 bases at V and 6 bases at J, with 19 bases between the two ends. As DNA, the CDR3 is TGTGCCAGCATCGCCAACGGGGCGCCCGCTAATTCACCCCTCCACTTT. Residues: CASIANGAPANSPLHF. The variable domain in full, completed from reference TRBV7-9 and TRBJ1-6, reads DTGVSQNPRHKITKRGQNVTFRCDPISEHNRLYWYRQTLGQGPEFLTYFQNEAQLEKSRLLSDRFSAERPKGSFSTLEIQRTEQGDSAMYLCASIANGAPANSPLHFGNGTRLTVT.

This clonotype was observed at least ten times. This sequence may be a read error, since a much larger clone differs from it by one base. The rearrangement uses TRBV29-1 and TRBJ2-5; D not certain. CDR3 length equals 15 residues. With 0 bases removed from V and 11 bases from J, the gap between germline ends came to 22 bases. Germline loops: CDR1 SQVTM, CDR2 ANQGSEA. CDR3 sequence reads: CSVEDGLVRTNEQYF. The CDR3 nucleotides read TGCAGCGTTGAAGATGGCCTAGTTCGCACAAATGAGCAGTACTTC.

This chain links TRBV21-1 with TRBJ2-7. TRBV21-1 is assigned pseudogene status. The CDR3 runs 14 residues. DNA for the CDR3: TGTGCCAGCAGCATACTCCGGCCACCATACGAGCAGTACTTC. It encodes CASSILRPPYEQYF.

This chain connects TRBV27 to TRBJ2-5; D may match TRBD1 or TRBD2 (5 bases each). The last part of the DNA fits TRBJ2-7 better; the J call may be wrong. The CDR3 runs to 14 residues. The germline V gene has CDR1 MNHEY and CDR2 SMNVEV (reference sequence). The CDR3 spells CASQRDGRAYEQYF. The CDR3 nucleotides are TGTGCCAGCCAGAGGGACGGAAGAGCCTACGAGCAGTACTTC.

This clonotype was recorded a few times. This chain connects TRBV7-2 to TRBJ2-1; 9 bases match TRBD2. Trimming removed 1 base from V and 3 bases from J; junction bases left unmatched: 4. The germline V gene encodes CDR1 SGHTA and CDR2 FQGNSA. The CDR3 has 16 amino acids. The CDR3 bases are TGTGCCAGCAGCTTAGACCTAGCGGGGCTCTACAATGAGCAGTTCTTC. This gives the protein CASSLDLAGLYNEQFF.

This clonotype was detected many times. The chain couples TRBV6-6 to TRBJ2-1; no definite D call. This CDR3 has 14 amino acids. Germline values: CDR1 MNHNY, CDR2 SVGAGI (reference sequence). Trimming took 8 bases from V and 1 from J, leaving 12 bases between them. The CDR3 is CASGASTSYNEQFF. The CDR3 DNA follows: TGTGCCAGCGGAGCAAGCACTTCCTACAATGAGCAGTTCTTC.

The table lists this clonotype with a few counts. The rearrangement joins TRBV12-3 or TRBV12-4 to TRBJ2-7; D is perhaps TRBD1 or TRBD2 (5 bases each). This CDR3 spans 14 amino acids. Trimming shortened V by 5 bases and J by 6 bases, and 17 bases separated the two germline ends. CDR3 region: CASSPTGPPSEQYF. The CDR3 nucleotides are TGTGCCAGCAGTCCGACGGGACCCCCCAGCGAGCAGTACTTC.

This clonotype was seen only once. The V and J genes are TRBV9 and TRBJ2-7, with 15 bases identical to TRBD2. CDR1 is SGDLS, CDR2 YYNGEE, per germline. Trimming at V came to 0 bases and at J to 0 bases, leaving 16 bases not matched to a gene. The CDR3 is made up of 22 amino acids. The CDR3 loop reads CASSVGVGSPGLAGGISYEQYF. The DNA for the CDR3 is TGTGCCAGCAGCGTAGGTGTGGGGTCACCGGGACTAGCGGGAGGAATCTCCTACGAGCAGTACTTC.

The rearrangement uses TRBV14 and TRBJ2-7; TRBD2 agrees at 13 bases. CDR3 length equals 22 residues. The germline V gene encodes CDR1 SGHDN and CDR2 FVKESK. The ends lost 0 bases at V and 0 bases at J; junction bases unmatched: 17. This CDR3 reads CASSQDIWHLGTSGEISYEQYF. CDR3 in DNA: TGTGCCAGCAGCCAAGATATTTGGCACTTGGGGACTAGCGGGGAAATCTCCTACGAGCAGTACTTC.

The sample holds a few counts of this clonotype. The gene calls are TRBV9 and TRBJ2-7; D gene uncertain. CDR3 size: 16 residues. V lost 4 bases and J lost 0, with 17 bases in between. The germline gives CDR1 SGDLS, CDR2 YYNGEE. CDR3 bases: TGTGCCAGCAGCCTCGAGCCAGTCCCGGTCTCCTACGAGCAGTACTTC. It yields the protein CASSLEPVPVSYEQYF.

This clonotype was counted a few times. J is TRBJ2-7 and V is TRBV28, with D unresolved. This CDR3 contains 12 residues. The germline V gene has CDR1 MDHEN and CDR2 SYDVKM. Trimming cost V 6 bases and J 3 bases, with 9 bases left between them. The DNA of the CDR3 is TGTGCCAGCAGGCTACCGGGCTACGAGCAGTACTTC. Amino acids: CASRLPGYEQYF. The full variable domain, completed using reference TRBV28 and TRBJ2-7, is DVKVTQSSRYLVKRTGEKVFLECVQDMDHENMFWYRQDPGLGLRLIYFSYDVKMKEKGDIPEGYSVSREKKERFSLILESASTNQTSMYLCASRLPGYEQYFGPGTRLTVT.

Concerning this clonotype itself: Since a much larger clone is just one base distant, this may be a read error. The chain has TRBV6-5 and TRBJ2-3, with 10 bases aligning to TRBD2. CDR3 length: 15 residues. Germline trimming cut 6 bases from V and 4 bases from J; bases unmatched to any gene: 7. The germline V gene has CDR1 MNHEY and CDR2 SVGAGI. CDR3 in amino acids: CASSLAGAFADTQYF. CDR3 nucleotide sequence: TGTGCCAGCAGCCTAGCGGGAGCCTTCGCAGATACGCAGTATTTT.

The chain has TRBV9 and TRBJ2-1, with D perhaps being TRBD1 or TRBD2 (5 bases each). The J call may be faulty, since TRBJ2-7 better matches the DNA end. The CDR3 is made up of 15 amino acids. The germline V gene encodes CDR1 SGDLS and CDR2 YYNGEE. The CDR3 nucleotides read TGTGCCAGCAGCGATTGGGGGAGAGGCTACAATGAGCAGTACTTC. The encoded protein is CASSDWGRGYNEQYF.

This rearrangement joins TRBV7-9 to TRBJ2-5; D remains unclear. Germline V gene lookup returns CDR1 SEHNR and CDR2 FQNEAQ (reference sequence). CDR3 length: 15 residues. V lost 4 bases, J lost 4 bases, and 16 bases lay in between. In nucleotides, the CDR3 is TGTGCCAGCAGCTCCCAATGGCCCCCAAGAGAGACCCAGTACTTC. It translates to CASSSQWPPRETQYF. Full variable domain (rest looked up from reference TRBV7-9 and TRBJ2-5): DTGVSQNPRHKITKRGQNVTFRCDPISEHNRLYWYRQTLGQGPEFLTYFQNEAQLEKSRLLSDRFSAERPKGSFSTLEIQRTEQGDSAMYLCASSSQWPPRETQYFGPGTRLLVL.

The chain recombines TRBV7-2 with TRBJ2-7; 9 bases map to TRBD2. The CDR3 length is 15 residues. In germline, CDR1 is SGHTA, CDR2 FQGNSA. After removal of 5 bases from V and 4 bases from J, the junction contained 9 bases not matched to a gene. This chain's CDR3 is CASSPSGTSSYEQYF. Written as DNA, the CDR3 is TGTGCCAGCAGCCCCTCCGGGACTAGCTCTTACGAGCAGTACTTC. The full variable domain, with the rest looked up from reference TRBV7-2 and TRBJ2-7, is GAGVSQSPSNKVTEKGKDVELRCDPISGHTALYWYRQSLGQGLEFLIYFQGNSAPDKSGLPSDRFSAERTGGSVSTLTIQRTQQEDSAVYLCASSPSGTSSYEQYFGPGTRLTVT.